The clone carrying this T cell receptor beta chain has a handful of counts. As yet, its antigen is unknown. This specimen comes from a study of cytomegalovirus exposure and HLA in healthy donors. The PCR made use of 60 Vbeta and 13 Jbeta primers. Profiled with immunoSEQ multiplex PCR; TCRdb holds only in-frame clones, not every one. This table holds some 150,000 clones, roughly four fifths found once. Broader study findings: Overall, around 160 TCR beta chains were annotated as cytomegalovirus-associated. Common viral pathogens seemed to be connected with several of the most significant clusters, according to a later analysis. Immune exposure data for these donors was limited to CMV serostatus.

The CDR3 contains 11 residues. The V end was cut by 10 bases, the J end by 6 bases, with 10 bases between. Per germline, CDR1 ENHRY and CDR2 SYGVKD. The receptor's source is a female donor in good health and CMV-seronegative. The gene calls are TRBV10-3 and TRBJ2-1; D unclear. The sequenced sample consisted of PBMCs. CDR3 sequence: CATFSVNEQFF. The CDR3 DNA follows: TGTGCCACCTTTAGTGTCAATGAGCAGTTCTTC.